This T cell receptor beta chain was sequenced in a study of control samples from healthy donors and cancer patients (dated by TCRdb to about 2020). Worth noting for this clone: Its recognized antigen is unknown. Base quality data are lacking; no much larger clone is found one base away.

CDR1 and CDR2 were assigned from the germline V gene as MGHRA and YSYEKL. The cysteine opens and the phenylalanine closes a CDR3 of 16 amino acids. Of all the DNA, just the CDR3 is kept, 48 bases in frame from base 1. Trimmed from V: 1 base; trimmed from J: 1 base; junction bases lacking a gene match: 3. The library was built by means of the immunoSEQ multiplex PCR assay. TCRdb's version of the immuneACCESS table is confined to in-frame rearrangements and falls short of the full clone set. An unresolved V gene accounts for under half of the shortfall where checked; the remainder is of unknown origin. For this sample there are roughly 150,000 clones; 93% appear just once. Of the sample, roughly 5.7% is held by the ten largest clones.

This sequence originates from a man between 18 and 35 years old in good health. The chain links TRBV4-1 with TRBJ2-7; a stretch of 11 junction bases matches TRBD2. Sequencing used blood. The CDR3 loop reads CASSQVGLAASYEQYF. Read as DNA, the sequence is TGCGCCAGCAGCCAAGTGGGACTAGCGGCGTCCTACGAGCAGTACTTC.